This T cell receptor beta chain was recorded in a study of shared clonotypes between healthy human individuals. The CDR3 runs to 15 residues. Trimming cost V 2 bases and J 8 bases; bases outside gene matches: 12. Per the germline V gene, CDR1 is GTSNPN and CDR2 is SVGIG (reference sequence). Naivety among CD8 cells was defined by CD45RO negativity and positive CCR7 selection, thereby excluding terminally differentiated effector memory CD45RA+ cells. The repertoire was sequenced with immunoSEQ multiplex PCR; TCRdb's copy has only in-frame clones and lacks some. The sample records millions of clones, about 95% being singletons.

The chain carries TRBV30 and TRBJ2-1; TRBD2 matches 7 bases. The source is a man between 18 and 35 years old in good health. Sequencing input: naive CD8+ T cells sorted from blood. Here the CDR3 reads CAWSLGGSSWDEQFF. CDR3 in DNA: TGTGCCTGGAGTCTGGGCGGGAGCAGTTGGGATGAGCAGTTCTTC.